This TCR beta chain stems from a study of cytomegalovirus exposure and HLA in healthy donors. The germline V gene has CDR1 SNHLY and CDR2 FYNNEI. The CDR3 consists of 12 residues. The V end lost 2 bases, the J end lost 5 bases, and 4 bases lay between the germline ends. Study-level points and caveats: Most TCR sequences were seen very rarely across donors, but some public TCRs occurred in many. Later analysis found that TCR beta chains associated with HLA were more clonally expanded than other, equally common chains.

Concerning this clone itself: The antigen is unknown.

The PCR made use of 60 Vbeta and 13 Jbeta primers. Sequencing used immunoSEQ multiplex PCR; TCRdb keeps in-frame clones, though not all of them. The sample has around 110,000 clones, around 70% seen once; the top ten hold roughly 0.76%. The chain has TRBV2 and TRBJ1-3; D uncertain. The sequence was obtained from a boy between 10 and 17 years old in good health and CMV-seronegative. Sequenced sample: PBMCs. This chain's CDR3 is CASSETRNTIYF. CDR3 bases: TGTGCCAGCAGTGAAACACGAAACACCATATATTTT.